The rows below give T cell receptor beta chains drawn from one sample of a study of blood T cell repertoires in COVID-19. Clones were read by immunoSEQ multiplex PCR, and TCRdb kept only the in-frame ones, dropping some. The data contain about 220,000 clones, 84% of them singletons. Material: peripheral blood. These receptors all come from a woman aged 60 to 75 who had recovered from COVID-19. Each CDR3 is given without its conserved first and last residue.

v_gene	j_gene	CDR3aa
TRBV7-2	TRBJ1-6	ASSYTTGLSSPLH
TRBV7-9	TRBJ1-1	ASSEQGDTEAF
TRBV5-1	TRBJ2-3	ASSAQLSTDTQY
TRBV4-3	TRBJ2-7	ASSQGLNYEQY
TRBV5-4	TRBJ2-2	ASSPTSGGASGTGELF
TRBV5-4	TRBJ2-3	ASSLDLAGTTDTQY
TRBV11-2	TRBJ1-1	ASSLTGGFMNTEAF
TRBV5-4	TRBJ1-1	ASSGEGGTEAF
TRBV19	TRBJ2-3	ASTSGGRGTDTQY
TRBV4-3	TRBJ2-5	ASSQDRIAPSTQY
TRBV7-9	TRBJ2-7	ASRFDGDSYEQY
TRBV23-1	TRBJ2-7	ASSQKGGSSYEQY
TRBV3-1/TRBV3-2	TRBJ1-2	ASSQAKDRDKSGYGYT
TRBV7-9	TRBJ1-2	ASSLGGRPIYGYT
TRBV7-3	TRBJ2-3	ASSFSGGQADTQY
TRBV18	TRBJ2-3	ASSPSRGQVEDTQY
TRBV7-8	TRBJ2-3	ASSLEEGGTQY
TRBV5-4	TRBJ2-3	ASSLAGGSGGYAQY
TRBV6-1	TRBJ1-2	ASSEMAGGMAGGYT
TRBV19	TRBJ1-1	ASSIPRRAF
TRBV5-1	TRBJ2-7	ASGRGGLSYEQY
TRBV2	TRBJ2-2	ASNLRTGNTGELF
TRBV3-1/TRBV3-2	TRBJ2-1	ASSLRGQYNEQF
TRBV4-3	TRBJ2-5	ASSHSPEETQY
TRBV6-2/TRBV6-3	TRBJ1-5	ASSYSTGDQPQH
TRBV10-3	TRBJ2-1	AISESGTGKPYNEQF
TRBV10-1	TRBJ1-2	ASSAGDRSGYT
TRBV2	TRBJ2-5	ASSPRGSGGGLQETQY
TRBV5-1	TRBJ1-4	ASSALPGRGLSEKLF